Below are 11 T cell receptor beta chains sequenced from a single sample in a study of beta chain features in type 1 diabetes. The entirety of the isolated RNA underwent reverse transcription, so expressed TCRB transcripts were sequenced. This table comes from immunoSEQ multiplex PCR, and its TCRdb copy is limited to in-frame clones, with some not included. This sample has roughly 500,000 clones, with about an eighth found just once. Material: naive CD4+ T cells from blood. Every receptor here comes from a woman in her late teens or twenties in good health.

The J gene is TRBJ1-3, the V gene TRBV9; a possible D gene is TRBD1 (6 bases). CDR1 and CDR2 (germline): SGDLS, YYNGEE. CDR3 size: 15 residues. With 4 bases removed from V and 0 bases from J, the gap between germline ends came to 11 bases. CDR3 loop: CASSHRDTSGNTIYF. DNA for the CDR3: TGTGCCAGCAGCCATCGGGACACCTCTGGAAACACCATATATTTT.

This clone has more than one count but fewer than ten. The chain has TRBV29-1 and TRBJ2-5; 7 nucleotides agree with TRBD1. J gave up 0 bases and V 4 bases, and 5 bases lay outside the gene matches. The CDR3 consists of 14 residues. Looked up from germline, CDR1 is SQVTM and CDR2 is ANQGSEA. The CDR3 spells CSVGDREYQETQYF. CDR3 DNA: TGCAGCGTTGGGGACAGAGAGTACCAAGAGACCCAGTACTTC. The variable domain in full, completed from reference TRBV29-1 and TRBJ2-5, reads SAVISQKPSRDICQRGTSLTIQCQVDSQVTMMFWYRQQPGQSLTLIATANQGSEATYESGFVIDKFPISRPNLTFSTLTVSNMSPEDSSIYLCSVGDREYQETQYFGPGTRLLVL.

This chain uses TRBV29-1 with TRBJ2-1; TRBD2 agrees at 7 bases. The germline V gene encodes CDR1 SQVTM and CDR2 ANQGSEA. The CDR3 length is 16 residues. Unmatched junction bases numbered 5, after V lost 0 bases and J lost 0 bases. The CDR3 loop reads CSVEEGTSDSYNEQFF. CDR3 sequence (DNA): TGCAGCGTTGAAGAGGGTACTAGCGACTCCTACAATGAGCAGTTCTTC.

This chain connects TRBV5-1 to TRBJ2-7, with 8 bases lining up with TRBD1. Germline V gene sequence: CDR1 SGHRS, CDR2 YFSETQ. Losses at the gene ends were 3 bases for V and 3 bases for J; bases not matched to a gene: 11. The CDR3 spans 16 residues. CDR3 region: CASSSNRQGISYEQYF. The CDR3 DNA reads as TGCGCCAGCAGCTCGAACCGACAGGGGATAAGCTACGAGCAGTACTTC.

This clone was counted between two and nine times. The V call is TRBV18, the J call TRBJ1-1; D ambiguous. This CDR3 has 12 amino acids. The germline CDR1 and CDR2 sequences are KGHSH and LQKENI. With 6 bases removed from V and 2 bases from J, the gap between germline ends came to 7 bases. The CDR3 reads CASSPNNTEAFF. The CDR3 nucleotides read TGTGCCAGCTCCCCTAACAACACTGAAGCTTTCTTT.

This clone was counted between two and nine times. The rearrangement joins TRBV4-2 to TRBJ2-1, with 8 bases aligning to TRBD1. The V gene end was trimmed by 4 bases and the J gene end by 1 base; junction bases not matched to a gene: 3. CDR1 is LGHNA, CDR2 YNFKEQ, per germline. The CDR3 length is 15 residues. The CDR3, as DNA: TGTGCCAGCAGCCCCACAGGGGGTTCCTACAATGAGCAGTTCTTC. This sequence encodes CASSPTGGSYNEQFF.

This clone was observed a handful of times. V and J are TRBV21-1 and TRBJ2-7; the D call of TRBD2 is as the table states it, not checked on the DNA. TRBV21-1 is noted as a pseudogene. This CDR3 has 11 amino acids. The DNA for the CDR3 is TGTGCCAGCAAGGTTGGAGACGAGCAGTACGTC. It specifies CASKVGDEQYV.

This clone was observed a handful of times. This CDR3 is CASSLVGKEYYGYTF. The CDR3 nucleotides read TGTGCCAGCAGCTTAGTTGGCAAGGAGTACTATGGCTACACCTTC. V is TRBV7-2 and J is TRBJ1-2; D remains unclear. The V and J ends lost 1 base and 3 bases respectively, with 12 bases between them. Germline CDR1 and CDR2: SGHTA and FQGNSA. This CDR3 is 15 amino acids long.

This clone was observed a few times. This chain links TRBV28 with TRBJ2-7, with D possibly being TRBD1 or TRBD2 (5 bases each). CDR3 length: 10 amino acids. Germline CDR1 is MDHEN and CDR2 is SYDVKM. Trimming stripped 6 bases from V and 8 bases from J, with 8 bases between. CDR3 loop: CASSGTKQYV. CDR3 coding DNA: TGTGCCAGCAGCGGGACGAAGCAGTACGTC.

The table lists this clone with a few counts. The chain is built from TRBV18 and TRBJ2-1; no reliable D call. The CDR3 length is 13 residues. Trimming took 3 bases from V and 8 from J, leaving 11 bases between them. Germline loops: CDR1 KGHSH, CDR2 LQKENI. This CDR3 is CASSPLLSDEQFF. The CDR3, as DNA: TGTGCCAGCTCACCCTTGCTTTCGGATGAGCAGTTCTTC.

CDR3 sequence: CASSGASYSPLHF. The CDR3 region has the DNA TGTGCCAGCAGCGGGGCCTCATATTCACCCCTCCACTTT. The rearrangement links TRBV9 to TRBJ1-6; D remains ambiguous. The CDR3 length is 13 residues. V was pared by 3 bases and J by 8 bases, with 9 bases between. The germline V gene has CDR1 SGDLS and CDR2 YYNGEE.